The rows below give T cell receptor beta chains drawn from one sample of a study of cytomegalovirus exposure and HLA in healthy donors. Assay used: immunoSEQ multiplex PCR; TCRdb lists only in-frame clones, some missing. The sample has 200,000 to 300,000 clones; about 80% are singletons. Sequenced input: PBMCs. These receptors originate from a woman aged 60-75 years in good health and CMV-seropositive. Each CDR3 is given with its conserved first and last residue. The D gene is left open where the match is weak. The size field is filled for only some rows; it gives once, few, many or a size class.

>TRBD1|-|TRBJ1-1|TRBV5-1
CASSPIPGQGHEAFF
TGCGCCAGCAGCCCCATACCGGGACAGGGCCATGAAGCTTTCTTT
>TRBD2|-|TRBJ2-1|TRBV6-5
CASSSGLAGLYEQFF
TGTGCCAGCAGTTCCGGACTAGCGGGATTGTATGAGCAGTTCTTC
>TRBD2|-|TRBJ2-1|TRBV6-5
CASSLTSGRYNEQFF
TGTGCCAGCAGCCTTACTAGCGGGAGATACAATGAGCAGTTCTTC
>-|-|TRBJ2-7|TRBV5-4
CASSLVEGRHEQYF
TGTGCCAGCAGCTTGGTTGAAGGGAGACACGAGCAGTACTTC
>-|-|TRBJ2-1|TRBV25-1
CASSARPAEPSYNEQFF
TGTGCCAGCAGTGCCCGCCCAGCGGAACCTTCCTACAATGAGCAGTTCTTC
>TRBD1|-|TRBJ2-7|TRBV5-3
CARSLEWAGDRGFLTSYEQYF
TGTGCCAGAAGCTTGGAATGGGCTGGGGACAGGGGGTTCCTAACCTCCTACGAGCAGTACTTC
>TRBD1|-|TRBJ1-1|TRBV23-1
CASSQSDRGLMNTEAFF
TGCGCCAGCAGTCAATCCGACAGGGGCTTGATGAACACTGAAGCTTTCTTT
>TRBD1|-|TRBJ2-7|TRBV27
CASSPGTGGPEQYF
TGTGCCAGCAGTCCCGGGACAGGGGGCCCCGAGCAGTACTTC
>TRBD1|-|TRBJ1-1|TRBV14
CASSHLAGTGGNTEAFF
TGTGCCAGCAGCCATCTAGCCGGGACAGGGGGGAACACTGAAGCTTTCTTT
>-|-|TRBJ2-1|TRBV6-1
CASRGTRGLYNEQFF
TGTGCCAGCAGGGGGACTAGGGGGCTTTACAATGAGCAGTTCTTC
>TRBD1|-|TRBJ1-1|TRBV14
CASSQRTGYAFF
TGTGCCAGCAGCCAAAGGACAGGCTATGCTTTCTTT
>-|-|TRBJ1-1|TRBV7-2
CASSREALNTEAFF
TGTGCCAGCAGCCGAGAGGCCCTGAACACTGAAGCTTTCTTT
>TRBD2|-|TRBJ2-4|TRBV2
CASSEPHLAGLVKNIQYF
TGTGCCAGCAGTGAACCCCATCTAGCGGGACTCGTCAAAAACATTCAGTACTTC
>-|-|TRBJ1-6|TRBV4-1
CASSPKQSSYNSPLHF
TGCGCCAGCAGCCCCAAACAGAGCTCCTATAATTCACCCCTCCACTTT
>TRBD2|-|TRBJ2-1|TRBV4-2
CASSQGGLAGLNEQFF
TGTGCCAGCAGCCAAGGGGGACTAGCGGGACTCAATGAGCAGTTCTTC
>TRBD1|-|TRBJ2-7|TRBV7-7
CASSLAPGTVVENYEQYF
TGTGCCAGCAGCTTAGCGCCTGGGACAGTAGTCGAGAACTACGAGCAGTACTTC
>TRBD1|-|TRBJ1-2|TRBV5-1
CASRAGDRVYGYTF
TGCGCCAGCAGAGCGGGGGACAGAGTCTATGGCTACACCTTC
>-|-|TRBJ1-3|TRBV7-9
CSSSPAGTRDSTIYF
TGTTCCAGCAGCCCCGCCGGGACACGGGATAGCACCATATATTTT
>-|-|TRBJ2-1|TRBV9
CASSPGGLAVNEQFF
TGTGCCAGCAGCCCCGGGGGGCTAGCGGTTAATGAGCAGTTCTTC
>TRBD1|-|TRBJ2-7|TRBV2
CASSAQGRGNEQYF
TGTGCCAGCAGTGCACAGGGGAGAGGTAACGAGCAGTACTTC
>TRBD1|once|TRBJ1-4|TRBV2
CASRATGGNEKLFF
TGTGCCAGCAGAGCGACAGGGGGTAATGAAAAACTGTTTTTT
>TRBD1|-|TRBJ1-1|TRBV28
CASSSYRGVEAFF
TGTGCCAGCAGTTCCTACAGGGGAGTTGAAGCTTTCTTT
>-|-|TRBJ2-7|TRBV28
CASSYTGEQYF
TGTGCCAGCAGTTACACAGGGGAGCAGTACTTC
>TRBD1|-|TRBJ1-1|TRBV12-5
CASGPPTGVNTEAFF
TGTGCTAGTGGTCCCCCGACAGGGGTGAACACTGAAGCTTTCTTT
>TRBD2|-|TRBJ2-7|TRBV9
CASSGSGRAYEQYF
TGTGCCAGCAGCGGAAGCGGGAGGGCCTACGAGCAGTACTTC
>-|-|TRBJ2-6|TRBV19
CASSPDSSGANVLTF
TGTGCCAGTAGTCCAGACTCCTCTGGGGCCAACGTCCTGACTTTC
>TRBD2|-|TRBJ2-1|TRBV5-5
CASSLGTSGSGNNEQFF
TGTGCCAGCAGCCTTGGGACTAGCGGGAGTGGGAACAATGAGCAGTTCTTC
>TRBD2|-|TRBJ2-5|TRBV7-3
CASSLSGRATSQETQYF
TGTGCCAGCAGCTTAAGCGGGAGGGCGACAAGCCAAGAGACCCAGTACTTC
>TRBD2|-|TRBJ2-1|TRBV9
CASSVGLAGGHNEQFF
TGTGCCAGCAGCGTAGGGTTAGCGGGAGGGCACAATGAGCAGTTCTTC
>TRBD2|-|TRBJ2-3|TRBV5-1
CASTRLAGATDTQYF
TGCGCCAGCACAAGACTAGCGGGAGCAACAGATACGCAGTATTTT
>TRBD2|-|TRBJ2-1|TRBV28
CASSLGGRDNEQFF
TGTGCCAGCAGTTTAGGGGGGAGGGACAATGAGCAGTTCTTC
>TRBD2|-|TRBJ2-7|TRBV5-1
CASSLRTSSYEQYF
TGCGCCAGCAGCTTGCGGACTAGCTCCTACGAGCAGTACTTC
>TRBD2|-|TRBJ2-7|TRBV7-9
CASSLPLGLAGEYEQYF
TGTGCCAGCAGCTTGCCGCTCGGACTAGCGGGAGAATACGAGCAGTACTTC
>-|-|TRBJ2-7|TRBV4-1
CASSTGHGPDQYF
TGCGCCAGCAGCACTGGACATGGCCCAGATCAGTACTTC
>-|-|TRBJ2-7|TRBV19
CASSMGRGGFSYEQYF
TGTGCCAGTAGTATGGGGCGGGGCGGATTCTCCTACGAGCAGTACTTC
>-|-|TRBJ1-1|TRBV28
CASSSPFGVNTEAFF
TGTGCCAGCAGTTCCCCGTTCGGGGTGAACACTGAAGCTTTCTTT
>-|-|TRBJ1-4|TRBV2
CASSERVREKLFF
TGTGCCAGCAGTGAGAGGGTACGGGAAAAACTGTTTTTT
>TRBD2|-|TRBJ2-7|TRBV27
CASSYSLGGAYEQYF
TGTGCCAGCAGTTATTCCCTGGGGGGGGCCTACGAGCAGTACTTC
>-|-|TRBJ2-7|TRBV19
CASSIGPIYYEQYF
TGTGCCAGTAGTATAGGGCCAATTTATTACGAGCAGTACTTC
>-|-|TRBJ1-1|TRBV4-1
CASSPRSRAEAFF
TGCGCCAGCAGCCCCCGGTCCCGGGCTGAAGCTTTCTTT
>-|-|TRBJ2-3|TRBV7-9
CASSQGRPSTDTQYF
TGTGCCAGCAGCCAGGGCAGGCCTAGCACAGATACGCAGTATTTT
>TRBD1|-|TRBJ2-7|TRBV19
CASRGQGGFGYEQYF
TGTGCCAGTAGGGGACAGGGCGGCTTTGGCTACGAGCAGTACTTC
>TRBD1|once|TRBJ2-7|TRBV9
CASSVGQGVYEQYF
TGTGCCAGCAGCGTGGGACAGGGAGTTTACGAGCAGTACTTC
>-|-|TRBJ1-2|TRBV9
CASSPGGGVEGYTF
TGTGCCAGCAGCCCCGGGGGTGGGGTCGAGGGCTACACCTTC
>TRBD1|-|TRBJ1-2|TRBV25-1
CASRGTANYGYTF
TGTGCCAGCAGGGGGACAGCTAACTATGGCTACACCTTC
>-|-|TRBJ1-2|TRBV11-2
CASSSIQGYNYGYTF
TGTGCCAGCAGCTCAATACAGGGTTACAACTATGGCTACACCTTC
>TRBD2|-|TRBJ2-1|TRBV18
CASSPPVASGRAEQFF
TGTGCCAGCTCACCACCGGTAGCTAGCGGGAGAGCTGAGCAGTTCTTC
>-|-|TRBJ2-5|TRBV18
CASSPRTGPETQYF
TGTGCCAGCTCACCACGAACAGGCCCAGAGACCCAGTACTTC
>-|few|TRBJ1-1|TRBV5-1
CASSLVSRDTEAFF
TGCGCCAGCAGCTTGGTTTCCAGGGACACTGAAGCTTTCTTT
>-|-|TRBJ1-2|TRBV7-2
CASSLDSYGYTF
TGTGCCAGCAGCTTAGACAGCTATGGCTACACCTTC
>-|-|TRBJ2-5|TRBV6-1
CASGWGRSQETQYF
TGTGCCAGCGGTTGGGGGCGTTCCCAAGAGACCCAGTACTTC
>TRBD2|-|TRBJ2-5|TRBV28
CASSSRLAGEKTQYF
TGTGCCAGCAGTTCCAGACTAGCGGGAGAAAAGACCCAGTACTTC
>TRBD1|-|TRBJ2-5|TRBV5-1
CASSFQGAGKKETQYF
TGCGCCAGCAGCTTTCAGGGGGCCGGGAAAAAAGAGACCCAGTACTTC
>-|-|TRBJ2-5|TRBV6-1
CASSEASQTSGTQYF
TGTGCCAGCAGTGAAGCATCCCAGACCTCAGGGACCCAGTACTTC
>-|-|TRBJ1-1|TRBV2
CASREDSEAFF
TGTGCCAGCAGGGAAGACAGTGAAGCTTTCTTT
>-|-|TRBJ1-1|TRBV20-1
CSATGAAEAFF
TGCAGTGCTACAGGGGCGGCTGAAGCTTTCTTT
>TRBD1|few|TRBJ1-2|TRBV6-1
CASSSGGGYTF
TGTGCCAGCAGCTCAGGGGGTGGCTACACCTTC
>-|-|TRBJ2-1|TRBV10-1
CAGTTTTYNEQFF
TGCGCCGGTACCACGACAACCTACAATGAGCAGTTCTTC
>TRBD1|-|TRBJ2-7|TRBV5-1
CASSPGTGLGEQYF
TGCGCCAGCAGCCCCGGGACAGGGTTAGGTGAGCAGTACTTC